A single sample gave rise to the 3 T cell receptor beta chains below, sequenced in a study of cytomegalovirus exposure and HLA in healthy donors. Vbeta (60) and Jbeta (13) primers were used in the PCR. Generated by immunoSEQ multiplex PCR, the TCRdb table keeps only in-frame clones and is missing some. The sample carries fewer than 200,000 clones, roughly 82% recorded once. Specimen: PBMCs. All receptors derive from a man aged 45 to 65 in good health and CMV-seropositive.

This rearrangement joins TRBV19 to TRBJ2-5; a weak D match, TRBD2 (6 bases). The CDR3 consists of 13 residues. Trimming removed 2 bases from V and 5 bases from J, with 9 bases in between. CDR1 and CDR2 from the germline V gene are LNHDA and SQIVND (reference sequence). The CDR3 DNA reads as TGTGCCAGTAGTATACGGGACTCCGAGACCCAGTACTTC. This codes for CASSIRDSETQYF.

This clone was observed a handful of times. The chain employs TRBV4-2 and TRBJ2-2; TRBD2 is a possible D gene (6 bases). Germline V gene sequence: CDR1 LGHNA, CDR2 YNFKEQ. The CDR3 has 15 amino acids. With 0 bases removed from V and 4 bases from J, the gap between germline ends came to 9 bases. The CDR3 DNA follows: TGTGCCAGCAGCCAAGAGGCTAGCGCCACCGGGGAGCTGTTTTTT. This encodes CASSQEASATGELFF.

This clone came up a few times. The chain carries TRBV5-1 and TRBJ1-2; TRBD1 matches 7 bases. The germline CDR1 and CDR2 sequences are SGHRS and YFSETQ. The CDR3 length is 19 residues. Trimming removed 1 base from V and 3 bases from J; junction bases left unmatched: 18. The CDR3: CASSLNRFGTELLYYGYTF. The CDR3 DNA sequence: TGCGCCAGCAGCTTGAATAGGTTCGGGACAGAACTATTGTACTATGGCTACACCTTC.